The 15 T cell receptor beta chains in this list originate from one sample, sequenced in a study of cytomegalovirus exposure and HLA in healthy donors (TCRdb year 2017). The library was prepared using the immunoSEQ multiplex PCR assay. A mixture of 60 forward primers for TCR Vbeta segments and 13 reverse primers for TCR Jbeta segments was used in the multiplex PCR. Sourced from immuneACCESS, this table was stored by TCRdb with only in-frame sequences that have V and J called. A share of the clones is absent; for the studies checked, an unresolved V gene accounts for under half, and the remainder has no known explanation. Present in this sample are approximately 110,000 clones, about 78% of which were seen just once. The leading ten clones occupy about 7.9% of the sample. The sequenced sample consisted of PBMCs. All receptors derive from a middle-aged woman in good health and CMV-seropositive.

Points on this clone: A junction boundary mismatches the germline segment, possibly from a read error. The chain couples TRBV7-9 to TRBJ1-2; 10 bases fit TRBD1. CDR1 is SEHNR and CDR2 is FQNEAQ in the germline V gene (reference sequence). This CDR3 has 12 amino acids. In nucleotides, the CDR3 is TGTGCCACCAGCGGGACAGGGGATGGCTACACCTTC. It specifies CATSGTGDGYTF.

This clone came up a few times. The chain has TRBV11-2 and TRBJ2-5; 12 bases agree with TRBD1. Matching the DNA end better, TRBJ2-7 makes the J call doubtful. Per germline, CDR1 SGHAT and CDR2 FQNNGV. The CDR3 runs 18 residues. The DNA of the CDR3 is TGTGCCAGCAGCTCCTGGCGATGGGGACAGGGGGCCTCCTACGAGCAGTACTTC. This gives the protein CASSSWRWGQGASYEQYF.

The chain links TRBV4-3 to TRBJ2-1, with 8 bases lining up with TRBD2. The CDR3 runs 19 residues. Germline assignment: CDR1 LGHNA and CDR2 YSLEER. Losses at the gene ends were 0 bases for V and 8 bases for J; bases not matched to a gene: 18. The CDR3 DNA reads TGCGCCAGCAGCCAAGATGGAGGGGCTAGCGGGTTCGGAATGGATGAGCAGTTCTTC. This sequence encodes CASSQDGGASGFGMDEQFF.

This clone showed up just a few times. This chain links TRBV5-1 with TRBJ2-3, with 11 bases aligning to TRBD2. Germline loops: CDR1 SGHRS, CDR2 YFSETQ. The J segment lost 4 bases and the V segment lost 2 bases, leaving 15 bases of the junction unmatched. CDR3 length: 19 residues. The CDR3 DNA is TGCGCCAGCAGCTTCTCGACTAGCGGGATACTGAGAGGAGCAGATACGCAGTATTTT. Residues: CASSFSTSGILRGADTQYF.

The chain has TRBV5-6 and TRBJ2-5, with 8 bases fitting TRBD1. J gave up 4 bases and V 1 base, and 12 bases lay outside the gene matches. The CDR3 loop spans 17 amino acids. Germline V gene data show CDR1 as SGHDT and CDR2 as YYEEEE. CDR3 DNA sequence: TGTGCCAGCAGCTTGTGGAGCCAGGGGGCGAATGGAGAGACCCAGTACTTC. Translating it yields CASSLWSQGANGETQYF. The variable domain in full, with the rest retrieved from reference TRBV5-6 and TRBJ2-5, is DAGVTQSPTHLIKTRGQQVTLRCSPKSGHDTVSWYQQALGQGPQFIFQYYEEEERQRGNFPDRFSGHQFPNYSSELNVNALLLGDSALYLCASSLWSQGANGETQYFGPGTRLLVL.

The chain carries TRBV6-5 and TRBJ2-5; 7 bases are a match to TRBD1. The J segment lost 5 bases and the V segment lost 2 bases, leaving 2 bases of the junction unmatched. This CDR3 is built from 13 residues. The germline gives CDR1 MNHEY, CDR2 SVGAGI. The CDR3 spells CASSYGTDETQYF. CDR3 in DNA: TGTGCCAGCAGTTACGGGACAGATGAGACCCAGTACTTC.

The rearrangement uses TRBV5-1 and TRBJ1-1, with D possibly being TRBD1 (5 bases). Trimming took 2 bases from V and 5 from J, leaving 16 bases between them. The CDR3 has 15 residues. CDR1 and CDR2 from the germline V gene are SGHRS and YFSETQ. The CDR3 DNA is TGCGCCAGCAGCTTAAATAGGCGGGGGGTGACTGAAGCTTTCTTT. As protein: CASSLNRRGVTEAFF.

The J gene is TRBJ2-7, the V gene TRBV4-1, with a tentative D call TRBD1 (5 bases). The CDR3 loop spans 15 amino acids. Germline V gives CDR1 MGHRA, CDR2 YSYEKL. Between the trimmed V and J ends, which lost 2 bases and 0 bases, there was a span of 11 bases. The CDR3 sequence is CASSQPTGASYEQYF. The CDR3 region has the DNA TGCGCCAGCAGCCAACCCACTGGGGCCTCCTACGAGCAGTACTTC.

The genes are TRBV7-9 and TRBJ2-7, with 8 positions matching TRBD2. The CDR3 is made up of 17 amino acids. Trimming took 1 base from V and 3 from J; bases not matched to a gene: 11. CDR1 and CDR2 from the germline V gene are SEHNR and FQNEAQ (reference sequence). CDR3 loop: CASSLESGGQQIYEQYF. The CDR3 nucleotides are TGTGCCAGCAGCTTAGAAAGCGGGGGCCAACAGATCTACGAGCAGTACTTC. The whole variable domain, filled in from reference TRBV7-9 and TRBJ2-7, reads DTGVSQNPRHKITKRGQNVTFRCDPISEHNRLYWYRQTLGQGPEFLTYFQNEAQLEKSRLLSDRFSAERPKGSFSTLEIQRTEQGDSAMYLCASSLESGGQQIYEQYFGPGTRLTVT.

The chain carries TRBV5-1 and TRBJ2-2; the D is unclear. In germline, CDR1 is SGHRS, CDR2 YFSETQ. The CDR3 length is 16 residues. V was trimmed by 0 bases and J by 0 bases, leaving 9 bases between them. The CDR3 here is CASSLGPLTNTGELFF. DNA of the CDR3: TGCGCCAGCAGCTTGGGACCACTAACGAACACCGGGGAGCTGTTTTTT.

The CDR3 DNA sequence: TGTGCCAGCAGCCTCACTCGCGGGGGGCCGGGGGATACGCAGTATTTT. This sequence encodes CASSLTRGGPGDTQYF. The chain couples TRBV5-4 to TRBJ2-3; 8 bases line up with TRBD2. V was clipped by 4 bases and J by 6 bases; unmatched bases: 13. Germline V lookup: CDR1 SGHNT, CDR2 YYREEE (reference sequence). The CDR3 covers 16 residues.

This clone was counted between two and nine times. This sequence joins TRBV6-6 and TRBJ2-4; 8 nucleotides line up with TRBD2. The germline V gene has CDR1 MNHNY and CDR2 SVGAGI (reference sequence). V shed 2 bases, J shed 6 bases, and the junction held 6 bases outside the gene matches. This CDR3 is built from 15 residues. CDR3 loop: CASSYSGAGGNIQYF. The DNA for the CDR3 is TGTGCCAGCAGTTACAGCGGGGCGGGGGGAAACATTCAGTACTTC.

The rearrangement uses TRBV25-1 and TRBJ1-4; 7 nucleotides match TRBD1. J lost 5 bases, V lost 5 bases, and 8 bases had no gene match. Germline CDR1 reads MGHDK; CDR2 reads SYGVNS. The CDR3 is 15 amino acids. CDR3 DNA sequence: TGTGCCAGCAGTAAATGGGACAGCGGGAATGAAAAACTGTTTTTT. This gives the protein CASSKWDSGNEKLFF.

CDR3: CASSALQITNYGYTF. CDR3 nucleotides: TGTGCCAGCAGCGCCTTACAGATTACTAACTATGGCTACACCTTC. This chain links TRBV6-5 with TRBJ1-2, with D unclear. Trimming removed 6 bases from V and 0 bases from J, with 14 bases in between. This CDR3 has 15 amino acids. CDR1 MNHEY and CDR2 SVGAGI come from the germline V gene.

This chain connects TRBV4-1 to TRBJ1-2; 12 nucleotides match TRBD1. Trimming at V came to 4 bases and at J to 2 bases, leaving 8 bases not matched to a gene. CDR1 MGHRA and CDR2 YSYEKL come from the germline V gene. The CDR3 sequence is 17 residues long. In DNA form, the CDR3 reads TGCGCCAGCAGCCGAAGAGGTGGGACAGGGGGCAACTATGGCTACACCTTC. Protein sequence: CASSRRGGTGGNYGYTF.